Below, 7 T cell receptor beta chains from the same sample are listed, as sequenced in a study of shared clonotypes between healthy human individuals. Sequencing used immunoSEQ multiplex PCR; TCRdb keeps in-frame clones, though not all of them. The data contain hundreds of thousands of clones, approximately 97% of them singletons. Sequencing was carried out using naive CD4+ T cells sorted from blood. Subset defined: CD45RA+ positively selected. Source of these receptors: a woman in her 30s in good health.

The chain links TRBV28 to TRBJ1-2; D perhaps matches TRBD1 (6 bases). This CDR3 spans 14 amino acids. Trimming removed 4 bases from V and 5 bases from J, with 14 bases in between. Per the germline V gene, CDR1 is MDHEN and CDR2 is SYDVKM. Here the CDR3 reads CASSSDDRSYGYTF. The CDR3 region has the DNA TGTGCCAGCAGTTCAGACGACAGGTCTTATGGCTACACCTTC.

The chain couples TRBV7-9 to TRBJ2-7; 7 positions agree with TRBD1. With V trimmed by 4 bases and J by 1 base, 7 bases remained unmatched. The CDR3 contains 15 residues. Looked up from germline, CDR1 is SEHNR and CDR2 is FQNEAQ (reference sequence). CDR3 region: CASSSPGQSSYEQYF. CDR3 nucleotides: TGTGCCAGCAGCTCTCCGGGACAGAGTTCCTACGAGCAGTACTTC.

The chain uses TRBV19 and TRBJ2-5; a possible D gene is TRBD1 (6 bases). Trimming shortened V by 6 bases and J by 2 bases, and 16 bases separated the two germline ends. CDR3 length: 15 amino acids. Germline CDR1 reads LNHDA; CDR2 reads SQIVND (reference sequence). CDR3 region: CASRGRGHPQETQYF. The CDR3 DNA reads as TGTGCCAGTAGGGGCCGGGGACATCCTCAAGAGACCCAGTACTTC.

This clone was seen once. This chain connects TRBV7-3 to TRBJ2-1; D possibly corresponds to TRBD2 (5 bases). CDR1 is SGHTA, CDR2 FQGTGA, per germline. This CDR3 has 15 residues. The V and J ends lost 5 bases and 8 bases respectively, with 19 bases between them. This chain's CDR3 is CASSPTTSVAYEQFF. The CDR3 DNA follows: TGTGCCAGCAGCCCGACTACTAGTGTCGCCTATGAGCAGTTCTTC.

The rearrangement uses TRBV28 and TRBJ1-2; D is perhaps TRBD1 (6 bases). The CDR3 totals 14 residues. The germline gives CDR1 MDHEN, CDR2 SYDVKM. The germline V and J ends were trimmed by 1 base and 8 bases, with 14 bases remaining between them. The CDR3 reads CASSLSSGAWGYTF. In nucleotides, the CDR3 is TGTGCCAGCAGTTTATCGTCAGGGGCATGGGGCTACACCTTC.

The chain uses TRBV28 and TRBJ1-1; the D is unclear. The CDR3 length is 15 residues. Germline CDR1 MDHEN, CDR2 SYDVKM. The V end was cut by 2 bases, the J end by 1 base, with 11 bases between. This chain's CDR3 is CASSLRSTANTEAFF. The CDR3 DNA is TGTGCCAGCAGTTTACGAAGTACAGCGAACACTGAAGCTTTCTTT.

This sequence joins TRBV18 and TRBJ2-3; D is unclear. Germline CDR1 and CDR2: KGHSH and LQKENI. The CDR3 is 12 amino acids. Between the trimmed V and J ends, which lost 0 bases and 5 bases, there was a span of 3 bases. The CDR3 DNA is TGTGCCAGCTCACCACCGTTAGATACGCAGTATTTT. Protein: CASSPPLDTQYF.